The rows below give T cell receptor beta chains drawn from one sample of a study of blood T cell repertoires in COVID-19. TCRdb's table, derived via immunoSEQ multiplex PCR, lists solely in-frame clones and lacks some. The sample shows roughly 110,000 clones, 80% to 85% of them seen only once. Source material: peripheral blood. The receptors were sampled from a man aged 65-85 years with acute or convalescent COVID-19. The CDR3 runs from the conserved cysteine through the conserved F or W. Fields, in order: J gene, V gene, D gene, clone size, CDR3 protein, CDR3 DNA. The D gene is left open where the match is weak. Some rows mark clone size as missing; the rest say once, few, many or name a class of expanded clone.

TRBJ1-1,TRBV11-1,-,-,CASAQGSNTEAFF,TGTGCCAGCGCACAGGGCTCTAACACTGAAGCTTTCTTT
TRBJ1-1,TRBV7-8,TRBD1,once,CASSFDRGGVAFF,TGTGCCAGCAGCTTTGACAGGGGTGGGGTTGCTTTCTTT
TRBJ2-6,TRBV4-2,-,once,CASSQSLLANVLTF,TGTGCCAGCAGCCAATCCTTGTTGGCCAACGTCCTGACTTTC
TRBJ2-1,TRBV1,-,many,CTSSWGDDYNEQFF,TGCACCAGCAGTTGGGGGGACGACTACAATGAGCAGTTCTTC
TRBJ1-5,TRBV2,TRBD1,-,CASSVSRGLGNQPQHF,TGTGCCAGCAGTGTGAGCAGGGGGCTAGGGAATCAGCCCCAGCATTTT
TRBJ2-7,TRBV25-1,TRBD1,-,CASSESGQGGQYF,TGTGCCAGCAGTGAATCGGGACAGGGTGGGCAGTACTTC
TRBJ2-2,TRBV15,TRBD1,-,CATREQGHGELFF,TGTGCCACCCGTGAACAGGGGCACGGGGAGCTGTTTTTT
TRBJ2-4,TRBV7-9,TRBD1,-,CASSSRGPLAKNIQYF,TGTGCCAGCAGCTCCAGGGGGCCCCTAGCCAAAAACATTCAGTACTTC
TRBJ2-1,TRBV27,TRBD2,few,CASSSTSGGGYEQFF,TGTGCCAGCAGTTCGACTAGCGGGGGGGGGTATGAGCAGTTCTTC
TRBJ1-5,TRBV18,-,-,CASSPDNRGRVNQPQHF,TGTGCCAGCTCACCAGATAATAGGGGAAGGGTCAATCAGCCCCAGCATTTT
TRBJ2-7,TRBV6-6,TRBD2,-,CASSQLAGVYEQYF,TGTGCCAGCAGTCAACTAGCGGGGGTGTACGAGCAGTACTTC
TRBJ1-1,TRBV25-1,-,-,CASSTLGGTEAFF,TGTGCCAGCAGTACTTTGGGAGGTACTGAAGCTTTCTTT
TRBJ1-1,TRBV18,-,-,CASSLRQGDTEAFF,TGTGCCAGCTCACTGCGGCAAGGGGACACTGAAGCTTTCTTT
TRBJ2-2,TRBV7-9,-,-,CASSFQGFAGELFF,TGTGCCAGCAGCTTCCAGGGTTTCGCCGGGGAGCTGTTTTTT
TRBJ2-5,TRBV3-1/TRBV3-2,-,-,CASSQSTSLKTQYF,TGTGCCAGCAGCCAATCCACTAGCTTGAAGACCCAGTACTTC
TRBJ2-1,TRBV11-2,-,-,CASSHPGYNEQFF,TGTGCCAGCAGCCACCCGGGGTACAATGAGCAGTTCTTC
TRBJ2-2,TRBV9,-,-,CASREGLNTGELFF,TGTGCCAGCAGGGAAGGACTTAACACCGGGGAGCTGTTTTTT
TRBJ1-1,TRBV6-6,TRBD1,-,CASRIGTGTEAFF,TGTGCCAGCAGGATTGGGACAGGGACTGAAGCTTTCTTT
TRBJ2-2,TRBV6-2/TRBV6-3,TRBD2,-,CASSQGLALSTGELFF,TGTGCCAGCAGTCAAGGACTAGCCTTAAGCACCGGGGAGCTGTTTTTT
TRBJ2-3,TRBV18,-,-,CASSRADTQYF,TGTGCCAGCTCCCGGGCAGATACGCAGTATTTT
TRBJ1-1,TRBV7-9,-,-,CASSRTPNTEAFF,TGTGCCAGCAGCCGGACACCTAACACTGAAGCTTTCTTT
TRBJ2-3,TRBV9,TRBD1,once,CASSVGTGIPDTQYF,TGTGCCAGCAGCGTAGGGACAGGGATCCCAGATACGCAGTATTTT
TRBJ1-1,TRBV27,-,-,CASRYAGGPENTEAFF,TGTGCCAGCAGATATGCCGGGGGTCCGGAGAACACTGAAGCTTTCTTT
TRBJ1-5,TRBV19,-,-,CASGELVDQPQHF,TGTGCCAGTGGGGAGTTGGTAGATCAGCCCCAGCATTTT